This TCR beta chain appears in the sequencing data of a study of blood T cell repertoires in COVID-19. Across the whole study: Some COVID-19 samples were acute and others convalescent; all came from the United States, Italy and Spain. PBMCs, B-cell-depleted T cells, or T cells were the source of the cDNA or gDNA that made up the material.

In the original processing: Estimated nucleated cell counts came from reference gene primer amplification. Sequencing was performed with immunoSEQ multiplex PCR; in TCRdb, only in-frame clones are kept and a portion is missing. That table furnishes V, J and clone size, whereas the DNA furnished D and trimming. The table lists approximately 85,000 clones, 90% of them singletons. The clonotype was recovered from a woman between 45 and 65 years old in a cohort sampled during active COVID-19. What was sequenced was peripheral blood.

Here the CDR3 DNA reads TGCGCCAGCAGCTTGTGGGGGCTCTCCGAAGGGACTGAAGCTTTCTTT. The encoded protein is CASSLWGLSEGTEAFF. The J gene is TRBJ1-1, the V gene TRBV5-1; tentatively, D is TRBD1 (6 bases). V was clipped by 1 base and J by 5 bases, with 18 bases between them. CDR1 and CDR2 (germline): SGHRS, YFSETQ. This CDR3 has 16 residues.